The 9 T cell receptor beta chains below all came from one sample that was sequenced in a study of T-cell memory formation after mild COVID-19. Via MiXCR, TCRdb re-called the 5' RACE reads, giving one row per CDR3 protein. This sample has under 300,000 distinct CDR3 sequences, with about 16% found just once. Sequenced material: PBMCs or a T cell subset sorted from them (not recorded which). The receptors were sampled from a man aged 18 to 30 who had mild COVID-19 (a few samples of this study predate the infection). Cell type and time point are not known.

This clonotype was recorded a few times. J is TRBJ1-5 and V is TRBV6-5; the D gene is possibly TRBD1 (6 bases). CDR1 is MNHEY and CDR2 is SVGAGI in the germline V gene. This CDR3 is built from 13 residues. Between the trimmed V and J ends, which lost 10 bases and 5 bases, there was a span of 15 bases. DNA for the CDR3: TGTGCCACCCGACAGGCCTGGGATCAGCCCCAGCATTTT. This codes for CATRQAWDQPQHF.

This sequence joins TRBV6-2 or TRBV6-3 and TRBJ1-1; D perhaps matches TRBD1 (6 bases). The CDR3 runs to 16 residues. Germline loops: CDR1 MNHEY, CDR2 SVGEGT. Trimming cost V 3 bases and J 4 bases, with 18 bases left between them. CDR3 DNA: TGTGCCAGCAGTTATACCCTACAGGGATTGGCCACTGAAGCTTTCTTT. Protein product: CASSYTLQGLATEAFF.

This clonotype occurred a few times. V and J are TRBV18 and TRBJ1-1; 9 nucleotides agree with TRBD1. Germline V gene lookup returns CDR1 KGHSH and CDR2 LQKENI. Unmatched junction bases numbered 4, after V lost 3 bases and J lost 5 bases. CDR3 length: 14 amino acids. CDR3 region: CASSPDRGETEAFF. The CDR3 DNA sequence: TGTGCCAGCTCACCGGACAGGGGCGAGACTGAAGCTTTCTTT.

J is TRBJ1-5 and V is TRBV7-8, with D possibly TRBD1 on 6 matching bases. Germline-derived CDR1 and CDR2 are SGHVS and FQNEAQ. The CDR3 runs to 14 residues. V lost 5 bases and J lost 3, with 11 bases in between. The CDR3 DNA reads TGTGCCAGCAGCGTACAGGGAGTCAATCAGCCCCAGCATTTT. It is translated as CASSVQGVNQPQHF. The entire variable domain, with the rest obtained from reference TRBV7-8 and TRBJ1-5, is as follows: GAGVSQSPRYKVAKRGQDVALRCDPISGHVSLFWYQQALGQGPEFLTYFQNEAQLDKSGLPSDRFFAERPEGSVSTLKIQRTQQEDSAVYLCASSVQGVNQPQHFGDGTRLSIL.

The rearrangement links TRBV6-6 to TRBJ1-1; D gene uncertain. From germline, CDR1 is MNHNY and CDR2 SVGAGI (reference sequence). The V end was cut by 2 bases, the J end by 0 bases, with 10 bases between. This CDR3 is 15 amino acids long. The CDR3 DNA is TGTGCCAGCAGTTACAAGGTAGAAATGAACACTGAAGCTTTCTTT. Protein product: CASSYKVEMNTEAFF.

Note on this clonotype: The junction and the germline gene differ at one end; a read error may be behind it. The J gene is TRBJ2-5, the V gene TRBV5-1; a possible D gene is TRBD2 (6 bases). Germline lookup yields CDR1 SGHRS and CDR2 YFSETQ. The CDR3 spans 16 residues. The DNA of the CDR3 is TGCGCCAGCACCAAACCTTTCGGTGGCGGGGAAGAGACCCTGTACTTC. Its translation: CASTKPFGGGEETLYF.

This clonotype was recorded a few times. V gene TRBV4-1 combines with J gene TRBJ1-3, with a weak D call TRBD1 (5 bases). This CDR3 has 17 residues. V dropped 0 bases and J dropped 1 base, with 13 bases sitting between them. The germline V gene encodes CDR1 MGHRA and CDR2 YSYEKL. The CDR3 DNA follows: TGCGCCAGCAGCCAAGATCCTCCTGGGGGATCTGGAAACACCATATATTTT. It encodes CASSQDPPGGSGNTIYF.

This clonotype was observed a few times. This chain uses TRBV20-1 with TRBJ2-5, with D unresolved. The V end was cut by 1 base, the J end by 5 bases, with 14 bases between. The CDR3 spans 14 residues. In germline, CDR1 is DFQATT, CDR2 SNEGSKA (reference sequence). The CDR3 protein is CSARVSSLGETQYF. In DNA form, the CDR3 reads TGCAGTGCTAGAGTATCCTCTCTAGGCGAGACCCAGTACTTC.

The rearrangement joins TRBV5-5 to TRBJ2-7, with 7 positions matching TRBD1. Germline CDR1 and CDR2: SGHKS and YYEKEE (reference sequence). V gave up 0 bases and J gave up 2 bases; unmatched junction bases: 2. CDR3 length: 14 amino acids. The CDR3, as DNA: TGTGCCAGCAGCTTGGATCAGGGGGCCTACGAGCAGTACTTC. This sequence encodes CASSLDQGAYEQYF.